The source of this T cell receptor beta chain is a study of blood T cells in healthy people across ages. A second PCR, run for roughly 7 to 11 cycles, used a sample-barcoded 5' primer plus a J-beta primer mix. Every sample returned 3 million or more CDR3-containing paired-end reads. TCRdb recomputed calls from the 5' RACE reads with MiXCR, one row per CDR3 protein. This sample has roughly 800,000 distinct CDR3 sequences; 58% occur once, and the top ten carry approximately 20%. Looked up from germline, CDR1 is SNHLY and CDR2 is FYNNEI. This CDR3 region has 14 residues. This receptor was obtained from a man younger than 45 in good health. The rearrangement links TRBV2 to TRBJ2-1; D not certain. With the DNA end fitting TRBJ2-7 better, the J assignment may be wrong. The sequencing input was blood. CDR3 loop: CASSPQTGYNEQYF. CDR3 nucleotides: TGTGCCAGCAGTCCCCAGACTGGTTACAATGAGCAGTACTTC.